The 3 T cell receptor beta chains reported below all come from one sample, sequenced in a study of early T cells in non-severe SARS-CoV-2 infection. TCRdb re-called the 5' RACE reads with MiXCR, one entry per CDR3 protein. The sample lists about 28,000 distinct CDR3 sequences, around 5% occurring once. The sample comprised whole blood. All receptors come from an adult who was a healthcare worker with PCR-confirmed SARS-CoV-2 infection or an uninfected control (not recorded which).

This clonotype was found many times. The CDR3 sequence is CASSLVTTTAGYTF. The CDR3 DNA reads TGCGCCAGCAGCTTGGTGACCACTACTGCGGGCTACACCTTC. The chain joins TRBV5-1 to TRBJ1-2; no definite D call. Germline CDR1 reads SGHRS; CDR2 reads YFSETQ. The V gene lost 0 bases and the J gene lost 8 bases, with 14 bases spanning the gap. The CDR3 runs 14 residues.

This clonotype was detected ten times or more. V gene TRBV11-2 combines with J gene TRBJ2-7; D is unclear. The CDR3 consists of 15 residues. V was cut by 1 base and J by 3 bases, with 13 bases left in between. Looked up from germline, CDR1 is SGHAT and CDR2 is FQNNGV. DNA of the CDR3: TGTGCCAGCAGCTTAGGGTTAGGCCAAAACTACGAGCAGTACTTC. This gives the protein CASSLGLGQNYEQYF.

The rearrangement joins TRBV20-1 to TRBJ1-4; D is perhaps TRBD1 (6 bases). Germline loops: CDR1 DFQATT, CDR2 SNEGSKA (reference sequence). The CDR3 spans 12 residues. DNA of the CDR3: TGCGCAAAGCAGGGGCTGAATGAAAAACTGTTTTTT. It codes for CAKQGLNEKLFF.